This T cell receptor beta chain derives from a study of OX40 agonist ivuxolimab in advanced cancers. Study-wide context: Given to patients was ivuxolimab, an agonistic anti-OX40 (CD134) antibody.

A history of autoimmune disease or systemic immunosuppression excluded patients. The data were produced by immunoSEQ multiplex PCR, yet TCRdb's version contains in-frame clones alone and is incomplete. This sample has about 43,000 clones, with approximately 86% found just once. Looked up from germline, CDR1 is LNHDA and CDR2 is SQIVND (reference sequence). The CDR3 has 14 amino acids. V gave up 6 bases and J gave up 2 bases; unmatched junction bases: 6. The sequencing used CD4+ or CD8+ T cells sorted from blood, collected in a trial of the OX40 agonist ivuxolimab. The source is an adult with an advanced solid tumor such as melanoma, head and neck, liver or kidney cancer. This sequence joins TRBV19 and TRBJ2-7, with TRBD1 identical over 8 bases. CDR3 sequence: CASSPGTGTYEQYF. In DNA, the CDR3 is TGTGCCAGTAGCCCCGGGACAGGTACCTACGAGCAGTACTTC.